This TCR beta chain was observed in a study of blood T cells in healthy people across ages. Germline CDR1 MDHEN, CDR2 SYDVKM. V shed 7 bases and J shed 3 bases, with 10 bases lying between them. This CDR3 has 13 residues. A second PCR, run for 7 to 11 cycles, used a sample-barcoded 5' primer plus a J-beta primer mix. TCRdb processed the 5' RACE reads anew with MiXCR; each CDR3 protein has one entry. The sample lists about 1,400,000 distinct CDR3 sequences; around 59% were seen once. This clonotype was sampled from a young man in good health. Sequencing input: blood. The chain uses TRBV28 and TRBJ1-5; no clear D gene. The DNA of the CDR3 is TGTGCCAGCACCAATTACGCCAATCAGCCCCAGCATTTT. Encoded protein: CASTNYANQPQHF.